This T cell receptor (beta chain) was found in a study of pediatric ulcerative colitis. Study results and limitations: Two rectal CDR3 clonotypes occurred in all ulcerative colitis patients. In rectum, acute severe colitis had expanded clones and less diversity.

The CDR3 sequence is 17 residues long. Trimming removed 5 bases from V and 4 bases from J, with 18 bases in between. CDR1 and CDR2 (germline): PRHDT, FYEKMQ (reference sequence). The survey-level immunoSEQ assay was used. This table comes from immunoSEQ multiplex PCR, and its TCRdb copy is limited to in-frame clones, with some not included. The sample carries approximately 32,000 clones, roughly four fifths recorded once. At colonoscopy, a blood sample was also collected. A note on this clone: What it binds is unknown.

The sample taken for sequencing was blood. The receptor was derived from a boy between 5 and 17 years old with severe ulcerative colitis. The V gene is TRBV13, the J gene TRBJ1-6; D call uncertain. The CDR3 protein is CASSPGRGRRYNSPLHF. The CDR3 nucleotides are TGTGCCAGCAGCCCGGGTCGCGGGAGACGTTATAATTCACCCCTCCACTTT.